This T cell receptor beta chain was documented in a study of Ad26.COV2.S vaccination and SARS-CoV-2 variants. General observations from the study: The TCR breadth and depth analyses may have produced an underestimate of total T cell responses.

Trimming took 5 bases from V and 0 from J; bases not matched to a gene: 1. CDR1 and CDR2 from the germline V gene are SEHNR and FQNEAQ (reference sequence). This CDR3 has 16 amino acids. A note on this clone: The antigen remains unidentified.

The method was immunoSEQ multiplex PCR; TCRdb's version includes in-frame clones alone and lacks a portion of them. The sample gives about 350,000 clones, about 90% of which show up once; about 3.8% is in the top ten. The sequencing used peripheral blood, collected after recovery from COVID-19. The rearrangement uses TRBV7-9 and TRBJ2-2; 12 bases are shared with TRBD2. This TCR was sampled from a human donor who had recovered from COVID-19. The CDR3 nucleotides read TGTGCCAGCAGCGGACTAGCGGGAACGAACACCGGGGAGCTGTTTTTT. This sequence encodes CASSGLAGTNTGELFF.